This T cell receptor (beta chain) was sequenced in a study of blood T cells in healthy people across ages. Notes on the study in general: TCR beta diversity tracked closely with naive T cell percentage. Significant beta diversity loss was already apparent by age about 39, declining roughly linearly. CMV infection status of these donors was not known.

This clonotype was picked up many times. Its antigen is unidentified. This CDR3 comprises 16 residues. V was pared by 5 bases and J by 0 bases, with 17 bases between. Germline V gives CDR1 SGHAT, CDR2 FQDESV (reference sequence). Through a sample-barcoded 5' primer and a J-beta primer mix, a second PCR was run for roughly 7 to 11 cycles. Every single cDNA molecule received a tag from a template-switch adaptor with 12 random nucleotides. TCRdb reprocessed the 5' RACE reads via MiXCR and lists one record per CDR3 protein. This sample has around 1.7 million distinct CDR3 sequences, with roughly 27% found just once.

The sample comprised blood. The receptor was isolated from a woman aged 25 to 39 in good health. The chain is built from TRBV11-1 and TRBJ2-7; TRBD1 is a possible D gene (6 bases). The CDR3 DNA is TGTGCCAGCAGCAACCTACAGGGTATTCCCTCCTACGAGCAGTACTTC. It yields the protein CASSNLQGIPSYEQYF.